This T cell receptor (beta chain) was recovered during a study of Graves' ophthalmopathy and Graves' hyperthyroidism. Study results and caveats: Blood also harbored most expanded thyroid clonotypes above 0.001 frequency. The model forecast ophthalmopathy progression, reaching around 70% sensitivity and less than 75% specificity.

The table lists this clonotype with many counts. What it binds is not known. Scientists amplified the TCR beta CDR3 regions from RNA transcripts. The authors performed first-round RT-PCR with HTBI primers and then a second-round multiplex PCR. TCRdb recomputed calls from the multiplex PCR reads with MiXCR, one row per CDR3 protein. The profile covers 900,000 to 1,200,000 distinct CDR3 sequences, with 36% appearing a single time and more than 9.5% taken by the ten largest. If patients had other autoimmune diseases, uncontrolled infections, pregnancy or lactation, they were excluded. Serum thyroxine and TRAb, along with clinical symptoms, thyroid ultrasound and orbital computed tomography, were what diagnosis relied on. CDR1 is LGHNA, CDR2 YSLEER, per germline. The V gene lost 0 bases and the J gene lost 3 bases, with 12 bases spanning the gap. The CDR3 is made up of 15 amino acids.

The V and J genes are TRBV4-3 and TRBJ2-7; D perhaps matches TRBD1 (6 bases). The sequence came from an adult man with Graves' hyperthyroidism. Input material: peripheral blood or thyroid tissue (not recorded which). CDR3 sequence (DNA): TGCGCCAGCAGCCAAGATATGGCAGGGGACTACGAGCAGTACTTC. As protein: CASSQDMAGDYEQYF.